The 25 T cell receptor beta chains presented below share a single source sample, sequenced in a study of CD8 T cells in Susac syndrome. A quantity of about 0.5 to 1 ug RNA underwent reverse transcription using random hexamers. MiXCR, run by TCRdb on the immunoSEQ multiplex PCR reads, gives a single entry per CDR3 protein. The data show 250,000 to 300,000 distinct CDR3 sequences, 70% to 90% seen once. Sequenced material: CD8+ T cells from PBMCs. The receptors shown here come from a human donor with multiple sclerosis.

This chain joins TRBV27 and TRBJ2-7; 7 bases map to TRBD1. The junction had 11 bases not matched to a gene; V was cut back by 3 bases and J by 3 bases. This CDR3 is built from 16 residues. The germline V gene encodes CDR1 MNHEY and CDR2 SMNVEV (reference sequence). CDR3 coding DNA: TGTGCCAGCAGTTTCTCGACAGGGAGCCTCCACTACGAGCAGTACTTC. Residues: CASSFSTGSLHYEQYF.

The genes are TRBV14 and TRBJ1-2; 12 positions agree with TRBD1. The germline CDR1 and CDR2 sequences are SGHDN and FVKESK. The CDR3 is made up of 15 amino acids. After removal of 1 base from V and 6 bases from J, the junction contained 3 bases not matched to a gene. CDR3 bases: TGTGCCAGCAGCCAAGGTGGGACAGGGGGCAATGGCTACACCTTC. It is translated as CASSQGGTGGNGYTF. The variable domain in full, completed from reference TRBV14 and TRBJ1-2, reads EAGVTQFPSHSVIEKGQTVTLRCDPISGHDNLYWYRRVMGKEIKFLLHFVKESKQDESGMPNNRFLAERTGGTYSTLKVQPAELEDSGVYFCASSQGGTGGNGYTFGSGTRLTVV.

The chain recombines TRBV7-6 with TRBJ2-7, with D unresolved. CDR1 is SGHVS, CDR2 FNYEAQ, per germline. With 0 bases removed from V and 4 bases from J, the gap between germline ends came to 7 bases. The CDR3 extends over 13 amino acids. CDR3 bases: TGTGCCAGCAGCTTAGCGGAAAGGTACGAGCAGTACTTC. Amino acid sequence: CASSLAERYEQYF.

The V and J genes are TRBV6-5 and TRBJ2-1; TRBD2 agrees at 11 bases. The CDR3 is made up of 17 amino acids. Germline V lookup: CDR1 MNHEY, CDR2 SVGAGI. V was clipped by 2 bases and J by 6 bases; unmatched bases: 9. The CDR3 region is CASSYGLAGGLLNEQFF. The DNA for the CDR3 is TGTGCCAGCAGTTACGGCCTAGCGGGAGGCCTGCTCAATGAGCAGTTCTTC.

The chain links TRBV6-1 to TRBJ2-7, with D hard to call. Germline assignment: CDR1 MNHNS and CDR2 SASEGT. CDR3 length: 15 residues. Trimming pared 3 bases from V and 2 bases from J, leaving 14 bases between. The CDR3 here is CASSEGRQPAYEQYF. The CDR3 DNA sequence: TGTGCCAGCAGTGAGGGTAGGCAACCAGCCTACGAGCAGTACTTC.

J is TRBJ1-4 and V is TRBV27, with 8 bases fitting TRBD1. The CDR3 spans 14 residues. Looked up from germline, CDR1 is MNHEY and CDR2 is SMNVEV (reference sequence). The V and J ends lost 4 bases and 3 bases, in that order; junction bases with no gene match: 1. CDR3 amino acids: CASSWTGSNEKLFF. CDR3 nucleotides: TGTGCCAGCAGTTGGACAGGGTCTAATGAAAAACTGTTTTTT.

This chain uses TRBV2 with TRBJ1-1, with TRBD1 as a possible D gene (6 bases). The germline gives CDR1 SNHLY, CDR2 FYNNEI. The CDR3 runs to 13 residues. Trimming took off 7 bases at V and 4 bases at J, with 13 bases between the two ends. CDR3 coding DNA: TGTGCCAGCATTGGGGGCCGGACCACTGAAGCTTTCTTT. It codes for CASIGGRTTEAFF.

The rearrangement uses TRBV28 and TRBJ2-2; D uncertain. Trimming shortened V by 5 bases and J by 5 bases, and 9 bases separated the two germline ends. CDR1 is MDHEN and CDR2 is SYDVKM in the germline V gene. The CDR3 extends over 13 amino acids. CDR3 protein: CASSQDWTGELFF. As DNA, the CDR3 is TGTGCCAGCAGTCAAGACTGGACCGGGGAGCTGTTTTTT. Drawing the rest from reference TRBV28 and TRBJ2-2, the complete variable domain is DVKVTQSSRYLVKRTGEKVFLECVQDMDHENMFWYRQDPGLGLRLIYFSYDVKMKEKGDIPEGYSVSREKKERFSLILESASTNQTSMYLCASSQDWTGELFFGEGSRLTVL.

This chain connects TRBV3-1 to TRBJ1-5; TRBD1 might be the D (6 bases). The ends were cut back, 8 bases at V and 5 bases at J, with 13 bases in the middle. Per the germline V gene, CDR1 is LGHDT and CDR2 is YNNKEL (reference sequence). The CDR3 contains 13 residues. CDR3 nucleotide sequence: TGTGCCAGCTCTGTCAGGGGCCATCAGCCCCAGCATTTT. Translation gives CASSVRGHQPQHF.

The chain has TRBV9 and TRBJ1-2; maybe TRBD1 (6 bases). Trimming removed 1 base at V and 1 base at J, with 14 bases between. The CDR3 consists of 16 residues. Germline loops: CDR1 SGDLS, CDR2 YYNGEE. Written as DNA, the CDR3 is TGTGCCAGCAGCGTAAAAGTTACGGACAGTAACTATGGCTACACCTTC. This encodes CASSVKVTDSNYGYTF.

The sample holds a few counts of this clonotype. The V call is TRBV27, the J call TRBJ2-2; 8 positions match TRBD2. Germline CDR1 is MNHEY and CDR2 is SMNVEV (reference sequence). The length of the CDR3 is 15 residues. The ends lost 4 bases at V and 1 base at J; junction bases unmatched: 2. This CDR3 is CASSSGGWNTGELFF. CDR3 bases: TGTGCCAGCAGTTCGGGGGGGTGGAACACCGGGGAGCTGTTTTTT.

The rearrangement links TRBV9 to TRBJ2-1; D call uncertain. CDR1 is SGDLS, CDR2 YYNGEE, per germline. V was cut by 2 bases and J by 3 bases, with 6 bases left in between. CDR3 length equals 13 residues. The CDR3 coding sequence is TGTGCCAGCAGCGTGAGTGGCTACAATGAGCAGTTCTTC. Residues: CASSVSGYNEQFF.

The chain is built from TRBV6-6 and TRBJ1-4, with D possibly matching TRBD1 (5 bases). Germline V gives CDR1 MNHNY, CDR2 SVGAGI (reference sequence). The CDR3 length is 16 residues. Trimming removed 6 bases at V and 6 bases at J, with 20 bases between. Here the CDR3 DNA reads TGTGCCAGCAGCTCGGCTCAGGGAGGTCCCGATGAAAAACTGTTTTTT. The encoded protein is CASSSAQGGPDEKLFF.

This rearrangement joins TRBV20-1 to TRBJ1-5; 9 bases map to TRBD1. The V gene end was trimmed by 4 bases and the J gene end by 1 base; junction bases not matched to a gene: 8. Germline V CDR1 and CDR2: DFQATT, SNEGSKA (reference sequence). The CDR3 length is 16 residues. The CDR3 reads CSAKTGGRGSNQPQHF. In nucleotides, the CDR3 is TGCAGTGCTAAAACAGGGGGCAGAGGGAGCAATCAGCCCCAGCATTTT.

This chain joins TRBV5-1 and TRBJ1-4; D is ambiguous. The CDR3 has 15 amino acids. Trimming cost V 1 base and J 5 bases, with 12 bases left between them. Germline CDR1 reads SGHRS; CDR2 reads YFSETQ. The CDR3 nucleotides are TGCGCCAGCAGCTTGAGAAGGGCCGTCAATGAAAAACTGTTTTTT. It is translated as CASSLRRAVNEKLFF.

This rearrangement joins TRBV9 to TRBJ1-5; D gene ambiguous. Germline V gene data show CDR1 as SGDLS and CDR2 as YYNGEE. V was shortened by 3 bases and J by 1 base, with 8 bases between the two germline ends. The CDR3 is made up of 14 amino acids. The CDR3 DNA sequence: TGTGCCAGCAGCGAGGGATCGAGCAATCAGCCCCAGCATTTT. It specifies CASSEGSSNQPQHF.

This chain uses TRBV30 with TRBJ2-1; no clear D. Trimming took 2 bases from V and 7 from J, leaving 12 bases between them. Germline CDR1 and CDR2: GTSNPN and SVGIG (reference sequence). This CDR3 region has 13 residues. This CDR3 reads CAWSIKNGNEQFF. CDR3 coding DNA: TGTGCCTGGAGTATTAAGAACGGGAATGAGCAGTTCTTC.

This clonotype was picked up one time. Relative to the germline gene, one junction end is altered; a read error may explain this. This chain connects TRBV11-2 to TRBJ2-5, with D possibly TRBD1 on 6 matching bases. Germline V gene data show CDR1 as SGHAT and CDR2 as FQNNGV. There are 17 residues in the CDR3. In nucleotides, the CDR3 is TGTGCCAACAGCTTAGCACCTTCTGGGGACACGAAAGAGACCCAGTACTTC. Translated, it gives CANSLAPSGDTKETQYF. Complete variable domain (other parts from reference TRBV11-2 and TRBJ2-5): EAGVAQSPRYKIIEKRQSVAFWCNPISGHATLYWYQQILGQGPKLLIQFQNNGVVDDSQLPKDRFSAERLKGVDSTLKIQPAKLEDSAVYLCANSLAPSGDTKETQYFGPGTRLLVL.

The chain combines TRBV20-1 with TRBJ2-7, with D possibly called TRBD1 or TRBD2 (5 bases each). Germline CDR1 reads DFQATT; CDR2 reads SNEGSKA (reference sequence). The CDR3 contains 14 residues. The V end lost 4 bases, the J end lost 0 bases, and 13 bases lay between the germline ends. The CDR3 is CSAILRDPSYEQYF. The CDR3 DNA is TGCAGTGCTATTTTAAGGGACCCCTCCTACGAGCAGTACTTC.

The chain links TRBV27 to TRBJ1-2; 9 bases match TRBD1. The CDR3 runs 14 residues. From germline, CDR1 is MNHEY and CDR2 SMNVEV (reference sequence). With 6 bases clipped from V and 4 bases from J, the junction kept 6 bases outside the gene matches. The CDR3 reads CASSHTGGAYGYTF. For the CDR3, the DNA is TGTGCCAGCAGCCACACAGGGGGCGCCTATGGCTACACCTTC.

CDR3 residues: CASSFGINYGYTF. In DNA, the CDR3 is TGTGCCAGCAGTTTCGGGATTAACTATGGCTACACCTTC. This chain uses TRBV27 with TRBJ1-2; D is undetermined. The CDR3 length is 13 residues. V was trimmed by 3 bases and J by 1 base, leaving 6 bases between them. The germline CDR1 and CDR2 sequences are MNHEY and SMNVEV (reference sequence).

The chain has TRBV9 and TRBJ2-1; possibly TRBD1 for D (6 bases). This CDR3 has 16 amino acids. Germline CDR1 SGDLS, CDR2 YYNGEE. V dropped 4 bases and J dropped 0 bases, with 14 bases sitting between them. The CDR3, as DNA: TGTGCCAGCAGCTCAACAACAGGGAGCTCCTACAATGAGCAGTTCTTC. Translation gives CASSSTTGSSYNEQFF.

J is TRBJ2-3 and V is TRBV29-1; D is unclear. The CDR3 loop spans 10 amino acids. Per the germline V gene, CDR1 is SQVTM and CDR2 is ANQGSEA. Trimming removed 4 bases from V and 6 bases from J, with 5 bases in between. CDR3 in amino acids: CSVVLDTQYF. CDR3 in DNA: TGCAGCGTTGTTCTGGATACGCAGTATTTT.

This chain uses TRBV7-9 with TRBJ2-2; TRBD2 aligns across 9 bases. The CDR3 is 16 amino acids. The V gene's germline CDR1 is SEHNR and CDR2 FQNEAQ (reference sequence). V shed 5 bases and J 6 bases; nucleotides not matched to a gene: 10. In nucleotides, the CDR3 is TGTGCCAGCAGCGACCATAGCGGGAGCACCCCCGGGGAGCTGTTTTTT. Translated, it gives CASSDHSGSTPGELFF.

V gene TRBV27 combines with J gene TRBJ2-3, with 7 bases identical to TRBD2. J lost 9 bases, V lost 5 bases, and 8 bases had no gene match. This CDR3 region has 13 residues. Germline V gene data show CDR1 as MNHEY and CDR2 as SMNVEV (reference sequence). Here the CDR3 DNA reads TGTGCCAGCAGTCGAGATTCCGGGAGGACGCAGTATTTT. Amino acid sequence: CASSRDSGRTQYF.